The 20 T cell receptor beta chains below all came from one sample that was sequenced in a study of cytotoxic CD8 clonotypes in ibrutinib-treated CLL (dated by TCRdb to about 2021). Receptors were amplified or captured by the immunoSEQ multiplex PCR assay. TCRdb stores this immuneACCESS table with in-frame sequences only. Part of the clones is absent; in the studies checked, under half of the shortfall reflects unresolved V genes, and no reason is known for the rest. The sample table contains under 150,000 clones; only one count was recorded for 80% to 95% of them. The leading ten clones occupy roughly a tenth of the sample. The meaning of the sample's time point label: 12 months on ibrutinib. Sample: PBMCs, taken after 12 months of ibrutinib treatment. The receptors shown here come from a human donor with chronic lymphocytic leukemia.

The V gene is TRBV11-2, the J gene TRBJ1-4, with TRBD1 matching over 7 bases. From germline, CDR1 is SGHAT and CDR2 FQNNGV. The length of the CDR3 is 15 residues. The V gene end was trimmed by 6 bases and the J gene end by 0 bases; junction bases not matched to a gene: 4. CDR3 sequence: CASRLTGTTNEKLFF. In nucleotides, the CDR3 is TGTGCCAGCAGATTGACAGGGACAACTAATGAAAAACTGTTTTTT.

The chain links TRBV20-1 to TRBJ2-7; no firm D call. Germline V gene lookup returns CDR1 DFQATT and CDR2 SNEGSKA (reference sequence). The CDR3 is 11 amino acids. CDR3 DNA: TGCAGCGGAACACTGGGCTACGAGCAGTACTTC. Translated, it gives CSGTLGYEQYF.

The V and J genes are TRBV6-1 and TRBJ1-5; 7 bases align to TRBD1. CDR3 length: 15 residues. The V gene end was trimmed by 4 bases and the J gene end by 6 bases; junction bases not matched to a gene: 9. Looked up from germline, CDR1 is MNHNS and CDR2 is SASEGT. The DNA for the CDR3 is TGTGCCAGCAGTGGCCGACAGGGTCTAAGTCAGCCCCAGCATTTT. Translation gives CASSGRQGLSQPQHF.

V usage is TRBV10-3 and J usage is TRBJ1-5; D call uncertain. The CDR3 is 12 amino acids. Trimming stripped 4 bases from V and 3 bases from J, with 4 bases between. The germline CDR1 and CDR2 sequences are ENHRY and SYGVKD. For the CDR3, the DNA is TGTGCCATCAGTGCGCCCAATCAGCCCCAGCATTTT. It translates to CAISAPNQPQHF.

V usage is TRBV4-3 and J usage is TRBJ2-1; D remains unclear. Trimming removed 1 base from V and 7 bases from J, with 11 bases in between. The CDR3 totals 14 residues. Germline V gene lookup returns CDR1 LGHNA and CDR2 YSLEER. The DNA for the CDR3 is TGCGCCAGCAGCCAAGGTGGATCCGTAAATGAGCAGTTCTTC. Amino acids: CASSQGGSVNEQFF.

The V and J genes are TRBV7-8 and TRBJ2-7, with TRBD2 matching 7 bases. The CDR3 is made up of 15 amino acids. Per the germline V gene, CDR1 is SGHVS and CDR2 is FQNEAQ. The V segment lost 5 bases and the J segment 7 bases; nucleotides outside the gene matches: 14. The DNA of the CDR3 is TGTGCCAGCAGCCCGTCCGCTGGGGGTAGCGGGGAGCAGTACTTC. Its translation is CASSPSAGGSGEQYF.

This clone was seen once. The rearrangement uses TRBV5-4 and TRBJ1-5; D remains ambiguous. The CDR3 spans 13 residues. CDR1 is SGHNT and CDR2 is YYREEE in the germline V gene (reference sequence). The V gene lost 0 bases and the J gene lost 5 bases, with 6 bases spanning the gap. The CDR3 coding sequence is TGTGCCAGCAGCTTGGACGGGGATCAGCCCCAGCATTTT. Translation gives CASSLDGDQPQHF.

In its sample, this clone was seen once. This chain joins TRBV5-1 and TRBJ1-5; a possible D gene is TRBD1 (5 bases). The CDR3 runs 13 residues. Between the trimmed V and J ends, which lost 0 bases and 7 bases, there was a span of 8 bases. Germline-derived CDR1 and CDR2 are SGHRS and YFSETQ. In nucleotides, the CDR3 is TGCGCCAGCAGCTTGGTTACAGGACAGCCCCAGCATTTT. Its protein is CASSLVTGQPQHF.

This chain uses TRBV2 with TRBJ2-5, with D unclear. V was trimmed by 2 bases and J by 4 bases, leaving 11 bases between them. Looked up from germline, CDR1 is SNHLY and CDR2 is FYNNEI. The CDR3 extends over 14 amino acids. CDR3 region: CASSEQQVPETQYF. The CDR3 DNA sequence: TGTGCCAGCAGTGAACAGCAGGTCCCAGAGACCCAGTACTTC.

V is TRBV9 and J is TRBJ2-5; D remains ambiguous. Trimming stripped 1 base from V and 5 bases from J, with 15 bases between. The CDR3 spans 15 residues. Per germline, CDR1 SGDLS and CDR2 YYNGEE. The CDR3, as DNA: TGTGCCAGCAGCGTAAGTCCCGGGCTGAGTGAGACCCAGTACTTC. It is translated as CASSVSPGLSETQYF.

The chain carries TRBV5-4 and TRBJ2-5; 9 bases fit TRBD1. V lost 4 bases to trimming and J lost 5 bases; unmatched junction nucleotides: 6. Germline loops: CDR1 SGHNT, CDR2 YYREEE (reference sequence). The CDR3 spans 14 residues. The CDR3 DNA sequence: TGTGCCAGCAGCCCAACAGGGGGCTTGGAGACCCAGTACTTC. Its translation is CASSPTGGLETQYF.

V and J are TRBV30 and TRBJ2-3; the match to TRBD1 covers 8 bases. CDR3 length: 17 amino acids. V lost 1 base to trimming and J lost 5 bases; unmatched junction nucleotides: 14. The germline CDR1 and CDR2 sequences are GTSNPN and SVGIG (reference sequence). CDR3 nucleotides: TGTGCCTGGAGTGAGGGCAGGGGGCCCTTCTTTATAGATACGCAGTATTTT. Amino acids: CAWSEGRGPFFIDTQYF.

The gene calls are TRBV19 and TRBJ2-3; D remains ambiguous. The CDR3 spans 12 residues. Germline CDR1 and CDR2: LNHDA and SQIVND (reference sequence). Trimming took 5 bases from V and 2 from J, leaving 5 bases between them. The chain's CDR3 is CASSDITDTQYF. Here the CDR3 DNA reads TGTGCCAGTAGTGATATCACAGATACGCAGTATTTT.

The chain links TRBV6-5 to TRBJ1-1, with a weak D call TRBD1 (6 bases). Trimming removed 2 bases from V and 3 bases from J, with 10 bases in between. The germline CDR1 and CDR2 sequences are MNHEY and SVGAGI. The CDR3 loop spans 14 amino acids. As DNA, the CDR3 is TGTGCCAGCAGTTACCGAGGACAGCACACTGAAGCTTTCTTT. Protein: CASSYRGQHTEAFF.

The CDR3 DNA sequence: TGTGCCAGCAGCTTGTACAGGGGCGGGTACGAGCAGTACTTC. As protein: CASSLYRGGYEQYF. This chain links TRBV7-6 with TRBJ2-7; TRBD1 matches at 7 bases. CDR1 and CDR2 from the germline V gene are SGHVS and FNYEAQ. Trimming removed 3 bases from V and 4 bases from J; junction bases left unmatched: 6. The CDR3 consists of 14 residues.

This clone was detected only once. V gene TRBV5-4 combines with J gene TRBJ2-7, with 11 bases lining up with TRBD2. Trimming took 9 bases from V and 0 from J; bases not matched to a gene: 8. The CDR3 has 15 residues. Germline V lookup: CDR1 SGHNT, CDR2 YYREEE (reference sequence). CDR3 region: CATTIAGGSSYEQYF. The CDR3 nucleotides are TGTGCCACGACAATAGCGGGAGGGAGCTCCTACGAGCAGTACTTC.

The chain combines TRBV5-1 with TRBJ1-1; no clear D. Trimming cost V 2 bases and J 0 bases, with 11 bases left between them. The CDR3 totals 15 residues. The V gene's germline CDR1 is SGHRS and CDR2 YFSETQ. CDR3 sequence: CASSFIPEMNTEAFF. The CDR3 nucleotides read TGCGCCAGCAGCTTTATTCCCGAGATGAACACTGAAGCTTTCTTT. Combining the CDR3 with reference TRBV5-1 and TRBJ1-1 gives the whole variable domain KAGVTQTPRYLIKTRGQQVTLSCSPISGHRSVSWYQQTPGQGLQFLFEYFSETQRNKGNFPGRFSGRQFSNSRSEMNVSTLELGDSALYLCASSFIPEMNTEAFFGQGTRLTVV.

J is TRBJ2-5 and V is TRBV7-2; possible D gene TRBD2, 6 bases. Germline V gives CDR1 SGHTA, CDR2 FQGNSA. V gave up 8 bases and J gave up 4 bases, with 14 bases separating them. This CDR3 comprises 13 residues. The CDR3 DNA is TGTGCCAGCTGGTCCGCGGAGGGAGAGACCCAGTACTTC. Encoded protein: CASWSAEGETQYF.

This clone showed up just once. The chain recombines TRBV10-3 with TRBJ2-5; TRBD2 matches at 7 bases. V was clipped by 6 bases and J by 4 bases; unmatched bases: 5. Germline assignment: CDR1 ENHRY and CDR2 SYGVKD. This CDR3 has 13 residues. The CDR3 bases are TGTGCCATCAGCGACGGCGGGAGAGAGACCCAGTACTTC. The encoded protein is CAISDGGRETQYF.

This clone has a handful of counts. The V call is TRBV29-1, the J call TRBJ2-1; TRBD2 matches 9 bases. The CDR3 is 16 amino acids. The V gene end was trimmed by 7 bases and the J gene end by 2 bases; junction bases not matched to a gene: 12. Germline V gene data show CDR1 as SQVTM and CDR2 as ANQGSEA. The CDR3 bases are TGCAGCGCCGAAGGGGCCCCTAGCGGGGCCTACAATGAGCAGTTCTTC. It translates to CSAEGAPSGAYNEQFF.